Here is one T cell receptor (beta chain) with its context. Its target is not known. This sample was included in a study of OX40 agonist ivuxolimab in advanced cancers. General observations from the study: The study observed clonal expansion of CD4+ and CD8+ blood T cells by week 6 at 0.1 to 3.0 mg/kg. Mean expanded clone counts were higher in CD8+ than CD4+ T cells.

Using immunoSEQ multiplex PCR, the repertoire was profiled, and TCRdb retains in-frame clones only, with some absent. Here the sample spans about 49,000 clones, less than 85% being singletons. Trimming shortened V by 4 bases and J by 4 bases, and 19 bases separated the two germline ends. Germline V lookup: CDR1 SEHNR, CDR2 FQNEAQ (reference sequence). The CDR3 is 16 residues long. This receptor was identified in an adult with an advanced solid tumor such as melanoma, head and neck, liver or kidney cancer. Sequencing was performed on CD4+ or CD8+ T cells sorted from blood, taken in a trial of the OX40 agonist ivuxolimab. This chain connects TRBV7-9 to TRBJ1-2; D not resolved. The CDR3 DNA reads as TGTGCCAGCAGCTGTACGGAACATGGAAAGACCTATGGCTACACCTTC. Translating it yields CASSCTEHGKTYGYTF.